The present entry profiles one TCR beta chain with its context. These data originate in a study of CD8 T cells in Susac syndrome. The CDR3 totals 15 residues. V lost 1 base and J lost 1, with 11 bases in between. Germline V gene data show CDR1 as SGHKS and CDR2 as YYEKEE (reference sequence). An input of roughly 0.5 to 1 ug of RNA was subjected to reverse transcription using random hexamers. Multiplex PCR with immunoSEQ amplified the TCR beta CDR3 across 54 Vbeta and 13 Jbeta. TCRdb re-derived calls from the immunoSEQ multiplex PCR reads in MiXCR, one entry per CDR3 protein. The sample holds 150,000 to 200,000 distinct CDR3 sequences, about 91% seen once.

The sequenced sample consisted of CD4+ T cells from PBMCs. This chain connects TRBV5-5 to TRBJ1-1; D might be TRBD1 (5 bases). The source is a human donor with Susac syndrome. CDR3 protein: CASSLTGTENTEAFF. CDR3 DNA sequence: TGTGCCAGCAGCTTGACCGGGACTGAGAACACTGAAGCTTTCTTT.